These 7 T cell receptor beta chains share one sample of origin, sequenced in a study of CD8+ T cells in alopecia areata. Sequencing used cDNA as its template, made by extracting RNA and reverse transcribing it. Sequencing was performed with immunoSEQ multiplex PCR; in TCRdb, only in-frame clones are kept and a portion is missing. This table holds some 110,000 clones, 55% to 70% found once. The sequencing input was CD4+ T cells sorted from blood. The receptors were sampled from a human donor in good health.

As DNA, the CDR3 is TGTGCCAGCAGCCGACAGACAGGAGAACAGCCCCAGCATTTT. Protein product: CASSRQTGEQPQHF. The chain carries TRBV7-2 and TRBJ1-5; the D gene is possibly TRBD1 (6 bases). Trimming removed 5 bases at V and 7 bases at J, with 15 bases between. The length of the CDR3 is 14 residues. From germline, CDR1 is SGHTA and CDR2 FQGNSA.

The V and J genes are TRBV28 and TRBJ2-1; 10 positions match TRBD2. The CDR3 spans 16 residues. V was clipped by 5 bases and J by 5 bases; unmatched bases: 9. The germline CDR1 and CDR2 sequences are MDHEN and SYDVKM. The CDR3 here is CASSAPSGGGNNEQFF. The CDR3 nucleotides are TGTGCCAGCAGTGCTCCTAGCGGGGGAGGGAACAATGAGCAGTTCTTC.

The chain recombines TRBV29-1 with TRBJ2-7, with D possibly matching TRBD1 (7 bases). The ends were cut back, 1 base at V and 4 bases at J, with 11 bases in the middle. Germline lookup yields CDR1 SQVTM and CDR2 ANQGSEA. The CDR3 length is 13 residues. The CDR3 nucleotides read TGCAGCGTTGAAGGCAGGGGGGTATACGAGCAGTACTTC. Translated, it gives CSVEGRGVYEQYF.

The chain has TRBV30 and TRBJ2-1; 7 positions match TRBD1. The CDR3 loop spans 13 amino acids. Trimming took 2 bases from V and 4 from J; bases not matched to a gene: 2. Germline loops: CDR1 GTSNPN, CDR2 SVGIG (reference sequence). CDR3 in amino acids: CAWSPGQYNEQFF. CDR3 DNA: TGTGCCTGGAGTCCGGGACAGTACAATGAGCAGTTCTTC. Full variable domain (missing parts from reference TRBV30 and TRBJ2-1): SQTIHQWPATLVQPVGSPLSLECTVEGTSNPNLYWYRQAAGRGLQLLFYSVGIGQISSEVPQNLSASRPQDRQFILSSKKLLLSDSGFYLCAWSPGQYNEQFFGPGTRLTVL.

The CDR3 DNA reads TGTGCCAGCAGTAACAGGATCGGGGAGCTGTTTTTT. This codes for CASSNRIGELFF. V is TRBV6-5 and J is TRBJ2-2; perhaps TRBD1 as D (5 bases). Germline loops: CDR1 MNHEY, CDR2 SVGAGI. The CDR3 runs 12 residues. Deletions cut 5 bases from V and 7 bases from J, with 8 bases between.

The chain joins TRBV6-6 to TRBJ1-5; a possible D gene is TRBD1 (5 bases). Germline-derived CDR1 and CDR2 are MNHNY and SVGAGI (reference sequence). The germline V and J ends were trimmed by 7 bases and 5 bases, with 12 bases remaining between them. This CDR3 spans 13 amino acids. For the CDR3, the DNA is TGTGCCAGCAAAGCTGCCAGGGATCAGCCCCAGCATTTT. Translating gives CASKAARDQPQHF.

The gene calls are TRBV6-1 and TRBJ2-1; 7 bases are a match to TRBD1. CDR3 length: 14 amino acids. V lost 2 bases to trimming and J lost 7 bases; unmatched junction nucleotides: 5. CDR1 is MNHNS, CDR2 SASEGT, per germline. The CDR3 sequence is CASSEQDRRNEQFF. In DNA, the CDR3 is TGTGCCAGCAGTGAACAGGACAGGCGGAATGAGCAGTTCTTC.